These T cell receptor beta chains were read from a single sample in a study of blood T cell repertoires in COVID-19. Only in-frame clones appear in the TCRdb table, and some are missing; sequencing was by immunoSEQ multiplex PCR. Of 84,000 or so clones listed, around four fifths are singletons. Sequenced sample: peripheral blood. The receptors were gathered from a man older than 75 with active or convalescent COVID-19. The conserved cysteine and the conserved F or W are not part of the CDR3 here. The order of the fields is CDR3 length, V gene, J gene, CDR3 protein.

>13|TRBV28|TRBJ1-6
ASSLFRAQGSPLH
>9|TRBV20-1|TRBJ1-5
SALGGEPQH
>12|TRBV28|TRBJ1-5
ASTRDREDQPQH
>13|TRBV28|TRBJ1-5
AIQEQGHSNQPQH
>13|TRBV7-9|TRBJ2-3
ASSRGQGRIDTQY
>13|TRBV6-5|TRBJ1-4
ASSPPGQGHEKLF
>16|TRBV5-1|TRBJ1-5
ASSLGPRGGTDNQPQH
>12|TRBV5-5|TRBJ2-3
ASSLSTETDTQY
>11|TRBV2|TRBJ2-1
ASRGGQYNEQF
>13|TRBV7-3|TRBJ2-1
ASSLNGGSYNEQF
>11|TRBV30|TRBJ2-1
AWLPGLFNEQF
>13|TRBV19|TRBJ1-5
ASRPRGRGHQPQH
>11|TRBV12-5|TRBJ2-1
ASGDTRYNEQF
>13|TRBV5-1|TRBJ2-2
ASSLSGINTGELF
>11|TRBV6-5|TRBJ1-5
ASRGQISSPQH
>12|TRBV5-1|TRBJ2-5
ASSPTGGRETQY
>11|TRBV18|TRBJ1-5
ASSPDRNQPQH
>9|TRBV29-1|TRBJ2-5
SVKLGGFGY
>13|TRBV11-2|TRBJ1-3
ASSSDRISGNTIY
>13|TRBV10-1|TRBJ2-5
ASSESRGAGETQY
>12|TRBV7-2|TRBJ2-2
ASSSRGADRELF
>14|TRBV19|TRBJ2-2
ASSMDFRGRTGELF
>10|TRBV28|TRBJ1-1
ASRQGDTEAF
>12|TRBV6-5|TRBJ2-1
ASSYDGGADEQF
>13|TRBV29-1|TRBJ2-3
SVEGALRSTDTQY
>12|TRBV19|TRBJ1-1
ASSILSGVSEAF
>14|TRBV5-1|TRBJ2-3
ASSSGNAGATDTQY
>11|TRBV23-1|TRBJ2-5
ASSPDREETQY
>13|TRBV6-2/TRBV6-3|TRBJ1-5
ASSSLGALNQPQH
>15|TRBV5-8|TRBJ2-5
ASSLEQGLRYQETQY
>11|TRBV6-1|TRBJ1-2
ASSETGKYGYT
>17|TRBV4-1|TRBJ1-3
ASSQDGPRARGSGNTIY
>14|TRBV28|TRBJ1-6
ASSRTGIDYNSPLH
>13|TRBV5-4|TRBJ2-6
ASSFRKTGANVLT
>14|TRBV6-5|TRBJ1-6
ASSYSGGDTNSPLH
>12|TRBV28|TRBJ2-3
ASSTSGGTDTQY
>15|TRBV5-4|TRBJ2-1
ASTKNPTGGGGNEQF
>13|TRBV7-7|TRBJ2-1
ASSLRDSSYNEQF
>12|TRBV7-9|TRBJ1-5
ASSTGQGNQPQH
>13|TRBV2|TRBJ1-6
ASSDLGQGDSPLH
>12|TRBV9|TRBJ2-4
ASSVGTGANIQY
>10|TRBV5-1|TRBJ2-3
ASSLTTDTQY
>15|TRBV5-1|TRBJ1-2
ASSPRAAQGPHYGYT
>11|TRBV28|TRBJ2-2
ASDSTNTGELF
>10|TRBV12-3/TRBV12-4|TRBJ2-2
ASSPDSGELF
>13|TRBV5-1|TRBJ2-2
ASSTGTGGTGELF
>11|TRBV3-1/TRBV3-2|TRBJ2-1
ASSPTGYNEQF
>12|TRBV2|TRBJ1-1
ASNTQGTNTEAF
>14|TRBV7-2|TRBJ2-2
ASSLRGGTNTGELF